This TCR beta chain is from a study of graft-versus-host responses after intestinal transplantation. Study-wide context: Each recipient received a multivisceral, liver-intestinal, or isolated intestinal graft. Anti-thymocyte globulin induction was given to all recipients, followed by tacrolimus and steroids for three to four years.

The method was immunoSEQ multiplex PCR; TCRdb's version includes in-frame clones alone and lacks a portion of them. The sample records around 100,000 clones, roughly 84% being singletons. To note about this clone: The antigen is unknown.

The V gene's germline CDR1 is SGDLS and CDR2 YYNGEE. Trimming removed 0 bases at V and 1 base at J, with 13 bases between. This CDR3 region has 17 residues. Study conclusions and caveats: Individuals carrying graft-donor T cell macrochimerism showed high graft-versus-host to host-versus-graft clonal ratios in allografts. Among recipient marrow samples, GvH clones were found; some appeared first in ileum or blood.

This TCR came from a human donor who was the organ donor for an intestinal transplant. This chain joins TRBV9 and TRBJ2-2; either TRBD1 or TRBD2 may fit D (6 bases each). Sequenced here: unstimulated CD4+ T cells sorted from spleen or lymph node cells, sampled before transplant. The CDR3 reads CASSVELRGRNTGELFF. The CDR3 DNA is TGTGCCAGCAGCGTAGAACTCCGGGGGCGGAACACCGGGGAGCTGTTTTTT.